A single sample gave rise to the 19 T cell receptor beta chains below, sequenced in a study of cytotoxic CD8 clonotypes in ibrutinib-treated CLL. TCRdb's copy holds only in-frame clones and misses some; the assay was immunoSEQ multiplex PCR. The sample contains approximately 6,000 clones, 68% of which appear only once. The specimen was PBMCs, collected before ibrutinib treatment. These TCRs come from a human donor with chronic lymphocytic leukemia.

The chain is built from TRBV7-2 and TRBJ2-3, with D uncertain. Germline lookup yields CDR1 SGHTA and CDR2 FQGNSA. V was cut by 5 bases and J by 5 bases, with 5 bases left in between. The CDR3 is 11 residues long. The CDR3 nucleotides read TGTGCCAGCAGCCTTCTAGATACGCAGTATTTT. Amino acid sequence: CASSLLDTQYF.

This clone was observed a handful of times. The V gene is TRBV2, the J gene TRBJ2-3; D perhaps matches TRBD2 (6 bases). Looked up from germline, CDR1 is SNHLY and CDR2 is FYNNEI. The germline V and J ends were trimmed by 6 bases and 6 bases, with 16 bases remaining between them. The CDR3 has 14 amino acids. The CDR3 spells CASRTGTPADTQYF. The CDR3 nucleotides read TGTGCCAGCAGAACCGGGACTCCCGCGGATACGCAGTATTTT.

V and J are TRBV5-1 and TRBJ2-2; the D gene is possibly TRBD1 (5 bases). The CDR3 contains 17 residues. From germline, CDR1 is SGHRS and CDR2 YFSETQ. V shed 4 bases and J shed 2 bases, with 18 bases lying between them. The chain's CDR3 is CASSPRRQGPNTGELFF. The CDR3 coding sequence is TGCGCCAGCAGCCCAAGGCGGCAGGGCCCCAACACCGGGGAGCTGTTTTTT. The variable domain in full, completed from reference TRBV5-1 and TRBJ2-2, reads KAGVTQTPRYLIKTRGQQVTLSCSPISGHRSVSWYQQTPGQGLQFLFEYFSETQRNKGNFPGRFSGRQFSNSRSEMNVSTLELGDSALYLCASSPRRQGPNTGELFFGEGSRLTVL.

This clone has more than one count but fewer than ten. The gene calls are TRBV4-1 and TRBJ1-3, with TRBD1 identical over 7 bases. Trimming at V came to 0 bases and at J to 0 bases, leaving 11 bases not matched to a gene. The CDR3 has 19 residues. Per germline, CDR1 MGHRA and CDR2 YSYEKL. Here the CDR3 reads CASSQEGGTVGFSGNTIYF. The DNA for the CDR3 is TGCGCCAGCAGCCAAGAGGGAGGGACAGTCGGTTTCTCTGGAAACACCATATATTTT.

The CDR3 DNA reads TGCAGCGTTGGGGACTTACTCACAGATACGCAGTATTTT. It specifies CSVGDLLTDTQYF. The chain is built from TRBV29-1 and TRBJ2-3, with D possibly being TRBD2 (6 bases). V lost 4 bases, J lost 2 bases, and 10 bases lay in between. The CDR3 length is 13 residues. Germline V CDR1 and CDR2: SQVTM, ANQGSEA.

The chain links TRBV7-8 to TRBJ1-6; a possible D gene is TRBD1 (6 bases). CDR3 length equals 14 residues. Germline assignment: CDR1 SGHVS and CDR2 FQNEAQ. Trimming shortened V by 1 base and J by 7 bases, and 8 bases separated the two germline ends. The CDR3 sequence: CASSLVQGNSPLHF. The DNA for the CDR3 is TGTGCCAGCAGCTTAGTCCAGGGGAATTCACCCCTCCACTTT.

CDR3 sequence: CASRAAGRTKETQYF. In nucleotides, the CDR3 is TGTGCCAGCAGAGCCGCTGGACGTACTAAAGAGACCCAGTACTTC. The chain carries TRBV27 and TRBJ2-5; D not certain. The CDR3 runs 15 residues. Germline lookup yields CDR1 MNHEY and CDR2 SMNVEV (reference sequence). The germline V and J ends were trimmed by 6 bases and 3 bases, with 17 bases remaining between them.

The count of this clone is one. The gene calls are TRBV5-1 and TRBJ1-1; 7 bases match TRBD1. V trimming: 0 bases; J trimming: 6 bases; junction bases outside the gene matches: 11. Germline-derived CDR1 and CDR2 are SGHRS and YFSETQ. The CDR3 extends over 16 amino acids. The CDR3 coding sequence is TGCGCCAGCAGCTTGGCCCAGGGGGGACCTATGTCTGAAGCTTTCTTT. Translated, it gives CASSLAQGGPMSEAFF. Drawing the rest from reference TRBV5-1 and TRBJ1-1, the complete variable domain is KAGVTQTPRYLIKTRGQQVTLSCSPISGHRSVSWYQQTPGQGLQFLFEYFSETQRNKGNFPGRFSGRQFSNSRSEMNVSTLELGDSALYLCASSLAQGGPMSEAFFGQGTRLTVV.

The chain couples TRBV2 to TRBJ1-1; D gene ambiguous. This CDR3 is built from 14 residues. Deletions cut 6 bases from V and 1 base from J, with 12 bases between. The germline gives CDR1 SNHLY, CDR2 FYNNEI. CDR3 loop: CASRPTTPNTEAFF. The DNA for the CDR3 is TGTGCCAGCAGACCGACCACCCCGAACACTGAAGCTTTCTTT. Full variable domain (outside the CDR3, taken from reference TRBV2 and TRBJ1-1): EPEVTQTPSHQVTQMGQEVILRCVPISNHLYFYWYRQILGQKVEFLVSFYNNEISEKSEIFDDQFSVERPDGSNFTLKIRSTKLEDSAMYFCASRPTTPNTEAFFGQGTRLTVV.

The chain combines TRBV5-1 with TRBJ1-4; 7 positions agree with TRBD1. With V trimmed by 2 bases and J by 2 bases, 9 bases remained unmatched. CDR1 and CDR2 (germline): SGHRS, YFSETQ. This CDR3 is 17 amino acids long. The CDR3 sequence: CASSFGTVEATNEKLFF. Written as DNA, the CDR3 is TGCGCCAGCAGCTTTGGGACAGTTGAAGCCACTAATGAAAAACTGTTTTTT.

The rearrangement uses TRBV10-1 and TRBJ2-4; no firm D call. Germline V gene sequence: CDR1 WNHNN, CDR2 SYGVQD (reference sequence). V lost 0 bases and J lost 15, with 6 bases in between. The CDR3 loop spans 10 amino acids. The CDR3 nucleotides are TGCGCCAGCAGTGAGTCCCTTTGGTACTTC. Translation: CASSESLWYF.

V usage is TRBV4-3 and J usage is TRBJ2-7, with D unclear. CDR1 and CDR2 from the germline V gene are LGHNA and YSLEER. Trimming shortened V by 5 bases and J by 1 base, and 15 bases separated the two germline ends. The length of the CDR3 is 15 residues. Here the CDR3 reads CASSLAGSNSYEQYF. CDR3 in DNA: TGCGCCAGCAGCTTGGCCGGCTCCAATTCCTACGAGCAGTACTTC.

V and J are TRBV15 and TRBJ2-2; 10 nucleotides match TRBD1. Germline CDR1 reads LNHNV; CDR2 reads YYDKDF (reference sequence). J gave up 6 bases and V 5 bases, and 12 bases lay outside the gene matches. CDR3 length: 17 amino acids. The chain's CDR3 is CATSLAEGQGDPGELFF. The CDR3, as DNA: TGTGCCACCAGCCTTGCAGAAGGACAGGGGGATCCCGGGGAGCTGTTTTTT.

The chain employs TRBV10-3 and TRBJ1-6; no firm D call. Germline V gene sequence: CDR1 ENHRY, CDR2 SYGVKD. The CDR3 has 15 residues. V dropped 1 base and J dropped 11 bases, with 15 bases sitting between them. The CDR3 coding sequence is TGTGCCATCAGTGAGTACACCCTAGGTGGGACACCCCTCCACTTT. Residues: CAISEYTLGGTPLHF.

The chain uses TRBV5-6 and TRBJ1-2, with a weak D call TRBD1 (6 bases). Between the trimmed V and J ends, which lost 0 bases and 4 bases, there was a span of 16 bases. In germline, CDR1 is SGHDT, CDR2 YYEEEE. This CDR3 is 16 amino acids long. Here the CDR3 reads CASSLGLSGHLYGYTF. The CDR3 nucleotides are TGTGCCAGCAGCTTGGGGTTGTCGGGACATCTCTATGGCTACACCTTC.

About this clone: This specimen includes other DNA sequences encoding the same CDR3. This chain links TRBV10-3 with TRBJ2-7; D is uncertain. The ends were cut back, 2 bases at V and 1 base at J, with 15 bases in the middle. There are 16 residues in the CDR3. Germline-derived CDR1 and CDR2 are ENHRY and SYGVKD. The CDR3 sequence: CAISEGLADLSYEQYF. The CDR3 nucleotides read TGTGCCATCAGTGAGGGTCTGGCGGACCTTTCCTACGAGCAGTACTTC.

The chain is built from TRBV9 and TRBJ2-7; no firm D call. The CDR3 loop spans 15 amino acids. V was trimmed by 0 bases and J by 3 bases, leaving 13 bases between them. From germline, CDR1 is SGDLS and CDR2 YYNGEE. CDR3 sequence reads: CASSVGSDTDYEQYF. As DNA, the CDR3 is TGTGCCAGCAGCGTAGGTTCCGACACTGACTACGAGCAGTACTTC.

The rearrangement joins TRBV7-9 to TRBJ1-3; D gene uncertain. The V gene's germline CDR1 is SEHNR and CDR2 FQNEAQ (reference sequence). This CDR3 contains 12 residues. V was pared by 4 bases and J by 2 bases, with 3 bases between. The CDR3 DNA follows: TGTGCCAGCAGCTCCCCTGGAAACACCATATATTTT. Encoded protein: CASSSPGNTIYF.

The chain employs TRBV10-3 and TRBJ1-5; weak D call: TRBD1 (5 bases). Deletions cut 3 bases from V and 0 bases from J, with 12 bases between. Germline assignment: CDR1 ENHRY and CDR2 SYGVKD. CDR3 length equals 16 residues. CDR3: CAISERGGDSNQPQHF. The DNA for the CDR3 is TGTGCCATCAGTGAACGGGGGGGGGATAGCAATCAGCCCCAGCATTTT.